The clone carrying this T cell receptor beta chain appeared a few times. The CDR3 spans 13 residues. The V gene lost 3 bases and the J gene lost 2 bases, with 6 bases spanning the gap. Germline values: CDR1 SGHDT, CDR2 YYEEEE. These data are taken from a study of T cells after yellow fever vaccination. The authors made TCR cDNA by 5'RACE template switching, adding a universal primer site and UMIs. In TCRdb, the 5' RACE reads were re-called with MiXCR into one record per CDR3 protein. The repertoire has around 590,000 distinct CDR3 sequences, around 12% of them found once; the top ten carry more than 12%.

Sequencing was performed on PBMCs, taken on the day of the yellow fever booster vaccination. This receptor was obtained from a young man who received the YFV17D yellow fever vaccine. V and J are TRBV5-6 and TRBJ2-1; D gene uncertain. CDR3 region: CASSWRPYNEQFF. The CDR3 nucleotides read TGTGCCAGCAGCTGGCGCCCCTACAATGAGCAGTTCTTC.